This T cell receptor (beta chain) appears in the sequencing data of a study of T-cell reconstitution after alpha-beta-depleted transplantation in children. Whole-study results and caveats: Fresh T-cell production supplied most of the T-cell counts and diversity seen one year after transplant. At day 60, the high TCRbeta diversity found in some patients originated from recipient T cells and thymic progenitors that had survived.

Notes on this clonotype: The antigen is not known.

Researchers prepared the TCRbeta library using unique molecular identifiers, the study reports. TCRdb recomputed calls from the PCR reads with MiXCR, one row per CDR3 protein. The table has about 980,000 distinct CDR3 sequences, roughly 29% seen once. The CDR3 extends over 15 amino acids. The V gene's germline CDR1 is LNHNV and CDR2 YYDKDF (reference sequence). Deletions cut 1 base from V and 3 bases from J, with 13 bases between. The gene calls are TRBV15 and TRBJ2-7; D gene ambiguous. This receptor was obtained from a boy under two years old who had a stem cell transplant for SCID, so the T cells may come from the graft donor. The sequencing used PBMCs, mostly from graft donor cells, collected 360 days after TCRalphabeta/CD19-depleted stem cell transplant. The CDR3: CATSRAPVGVYEQYF. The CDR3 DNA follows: TGTGCCACCAGCAGAGCCCCGGTTGGGGTCTACGAGCAGTACTTC.